This paragraph reports one T cell receptor beta chain. Its target is unknown. Here immunoSEQ multiplex PCR was the method, and the copy in TCRdb shows in-frame clones only, minus some. The data contain 25,000 to 30,000 clones, roughly 85% of them singletons. V was clipped by 5 bases and J by 0 bases, with 17 bases between them. The germline V gene encodes CDR1 SEHNR and CDR2 FQNEAQ (reference sequence). The CDR3 is 16 amino acids. This entry comes from a study of OX40 agonist ivuxolimab in advanced cancers. Whole-study context: Patients with prior anti-PD-1, anti-PD-L1 or anti-CTLA-4 therapy were eligible; 40% had some.

Overall study results and limits: Clonal expansion among partial responders at 0.1-3.0 mg/kg ranked near the lowest.

Here the sequenced sample was CD4+ or CD8+ T cells sorted from blood, taken in a trial of the OX40 agonist ivuxolimab. The source is an adult with an advanced solid tumor such as melanoma, head and neck, liver or kidney cancer. V usage is TRBV7-9 and J usage is TRBJ2-7; D assignment may be TRBD1 or TRBD2 (5 bases each). DNA for the CDR3: TGTGCCAGCAGCCAAGATGGGGGTCTAAGCTCCTACGAGCAGTACTTC. It encodes CASSQDGGLSSYEQYF.